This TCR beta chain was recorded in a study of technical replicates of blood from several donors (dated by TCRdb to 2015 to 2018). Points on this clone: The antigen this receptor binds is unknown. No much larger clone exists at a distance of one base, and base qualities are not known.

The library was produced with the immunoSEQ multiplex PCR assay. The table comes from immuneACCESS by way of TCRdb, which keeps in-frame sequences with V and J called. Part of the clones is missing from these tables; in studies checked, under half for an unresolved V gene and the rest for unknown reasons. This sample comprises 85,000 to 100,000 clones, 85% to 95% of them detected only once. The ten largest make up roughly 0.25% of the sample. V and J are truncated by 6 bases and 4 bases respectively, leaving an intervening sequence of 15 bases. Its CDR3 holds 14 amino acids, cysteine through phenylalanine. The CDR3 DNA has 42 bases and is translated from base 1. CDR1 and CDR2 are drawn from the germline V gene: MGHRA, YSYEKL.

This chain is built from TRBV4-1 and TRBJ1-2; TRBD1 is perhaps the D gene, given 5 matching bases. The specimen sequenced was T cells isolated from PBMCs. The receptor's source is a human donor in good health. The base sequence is TGCGCCAGCAGGCGGCGGGACCTTGGCTATGGCTACACCTTC. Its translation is CASRRRDLGYGYTF.